Below, 4 T cell receptor beta chains from the same sample are listed, as sequenced in a study of T cells in localized non-small cell lung cancer. Clones were sequenced by immunoSEQ multiplex PCR, and TCRdb holds only the in-frame ones, with some missing. Of 20,000 to 25,000 clones in the sample, 65% to 85% were seen once. Specimen: peripheral blood, collected before any cancer treatment. Source of these receptors: a man aged 40 to 70 with stage I lung adenocarcinoma.

The chain links TRBV29-1 to TRBJ1-1, with a weak D call TRBD1 (6 bases). V was clipped by 2 bases and J by 4 bases, with 11 bases between them. This CDR3 has 13 amino acids. CDR1 is SQVTM and CDR2 is ANQGSEA in the germline V gene. CDR3 nucleotides: TGCAGCGTTGAAACAGGGTTGGGCACTGAAGCTTTCTTT. This translates into CSVETGLGTEAFF.

The V gene is TRBV29-1, the J gene TRBJ1-5, with D unclear. CDR3 length equals 13 residues. The V gene's germline CDR1 is SQVTM and CDR2 ANQGSEA. The ends were cut back, 4 bases at V and 2 bases at J, with 9 bases in the middle. CDR3 DNA: TGCAGCGTTGCTACCGGAGGCAATCAGCCCCAGCATTTT. Translating gives CSVATGGNQPQHF.

This chain joins TRBV7-2 and TRBJ1-2; 11 bases fit TRBD1. Losses at the gene ends were 7 bases for V and 11 bases for J; bases not matched to a gene: 12. Germline assignment: CDR1 SGHTA and CDR2 FQGNSA. The CDR3 has 14 amino acids. CDR3 residues: CASNPTGTGGAYTF. DNA of the CDR3: TGTGCCAGCAACCCCACCGGGACAGGGGGTGCATACACCTTC.

The chain combines TRBV6-6 with TRBJ2-5; D remains ambiguous. Trimming took off 2 bases at V and 5 bases at J, with 3 bases between the two ends. This CDR3 is 11 amino acids long. Germline V gives CDR1 MNHNY, CDR2 SVGAGI (reference sequence). The CDR3 protein is CASSYTETQYF. The DNA of the CDR3 is TGTGCCAGCAGTTACACGGAGACCCAGTACTTC.